This paragraph reports one T cell receptor (beta chain). The antigen it binds to is not known. Base qualities were left out, and no much larger clone turns up one base away. The CDR3 sequence holds 18 residues, the cysteine and phenylalanine included. Of all the DNA, just the CDR3 is kept, 54 bases in frame from base 1. Per the germline V gene (reference sequence), LNHDA is the CDR1 and SQIVND is the CDR2. Unmatched junction bases come to 12, with V trimmed by 5 bases and J by 1 base. The immunoSEQ Assay was used to sequence TCRbeta CDR3 regions. After extraction, genomic DNA underwent amplification by bias-controlled multiplex PCR, followed by high-throughput sequencing. The study's own analysis went as follows. Collapsing and filtering of sequences were performed to quantify the absolute abundance of each unique TCRbeta CDR3 region. T cell fraction was estimated by normalization of TCRbeta template counts to usable DNA, with usable DNA being measured through amplification of reference genes present in all nucleated cells. Repertoire TCRs were annotated as SARS-CoV-2-specific when V gene, CDR3 amino acid sequence and J gene were exactly matched to a known reactive TCR set. The reference SARS-CoV-2 TCR set was derived from MIRA and filtered for enrichment in COVID-19-positive ImmuneCODE repertoires, a step that removed public or cross-reactive TCRs. Using the MIRA antigens, annotated TCRs were further analysed by specific ORF or by position within an ORF. Breadth was defined as annotated unique rearrangements over total unique productive rearrangements; depth was the summed frequency of those rearrangements. TCR breadth was compared between groups using two-sided Wilcoxon rank-sum tests. The source is immuneACCESS, and TCRdb retained only in-frame sequences with V and J called. Part of the clones is not carried over; for the studies checked, unresolved V genes explain less than half of this, and the remainder is unexplained. For V, J and clone size, that table is used; D and trimming come from the DNA. In this sample the table shows under 550,000 clones, about nine tenths of which occur a single time. The ten largest clones capture more than 9% of the sample.

The source of the sample is a study of Ad26.COV2.S vaccination and SARS-CoV-2 variants (dated by TCRdb to about 2021). As for the study more broadly: Vaccine-arm donors came from COV1001, a multicentre, randomized, double-blind, placebo-controlled phase I-IIa trial of Ad26.COV2.S in healthy adults. TCRbeta repertoire sequencing was used to assess the specificity and breadth of SARS-CoV-2-reactive T cell receptors after Ad26.COV2.S vaccination. Ad26.COV2.S was administered intramuscularly at 5 x 10^10 or 1 x 10^11 viral particles, either as a single shot or as two shots given 56 days apart. Trial participants were randomized into five groups of five, in which low-dose or high-dose Ad26.COV2.S was given once or twice, or placebo was given on both occasions. Throughout the experiments and outcome assessment, investigators stayed blinded to trial group allocation. A total of 32 samples were included in the TCR-sequenced set, comprising some 20 Ad26.COV2.S vaccine recipients, 5 placebo recipients and 8 SARS-CoV-2 convalescent individuals.

What the study reported, not specific to this receptor: Comparable non-spike TCR breadth was observed between vaccine and placebo recipients, consistent with only spike being contained in the vaccine. The authors noted that total T cell responses may have been underestimated by the TCR breadth and depth analyses. Comparing responses between vaccine doses or regimens was not something the study was powered to do. Spike-specific TCR breadth was higher in Ad26.COV2.S recipients than in placebo recipients (P = 0.0014). After vaccination, spike-specific CD8+ and CD4+ T cell responses were reported to show substantial breadth.

The treatment or condition tag for this specimen amounts to: some 19 received Ad26.COV2.S at low or high dose, single or two shots; about five received placebo; per-sample allocation not given. For vaccine and placebo recipients, the sequenced repertoires came from samples collected on day 63 after the first injection. In Cohort 1b, 25 or so adults aged 18-55 years were enrolled at a single site in Boston, USA, between 29 July and 7 August 2020. As a vaccine, Ad26.COV2.S was a replication-incompetent adenovirus type 26 vector that expressed a prefusion-stabilized SARS-CoV-2 spike protein derived from the original Wuhan strain.

The rearrangement combines TRBV19 with TRBJ2-7, with 12 bases matching TRBD2. The clonotype comes from a person aged 18-65 years who received the Ad26.COV2.S COVID-19 vaccine or a placebo. The sequencing here drew on peripheral blood, taken in a trial of Ad26.COV2.S vaccine versus placebo. The DNA is TGTGCCAGTAGTGGACCCCGGACTAGCGGGACAAGATCCTACGAGCAGTACTTC. This sequence encodes CASSGPRTSGTRSYEQYF.